Below, 7 T cell receptor beta chains from the same sample are listed, as sequenced in a study of OX40 agonist ivuxolimab in advanced cancers. This table comes from immunoSEQ multiplex PCR, and its TCRdb copy is limited to in-frame clones, with some not included. In the table there are just under 9,000 clones, roughly nine tenths of which are singletons. Sample: CD4+ or CD8+ T cells sorted from blood, taken in a trial of the OX40 agonist ivuxolimab. The receptor source for this set is an adult with an advanced solid tumor such as melanoma, head and neck, liver or kidney cancer.

In this sample, this clone turned up once. The chain employs TRBV30 and TRBJ2-7, with D tentatively TRBD1 (5 bases). The CDR3 totals 13 residues. The germline V and J ends were trimmed by 2 bases and 3 bases, with 11 bases remaining between them. Germline V gives CDR1 GTSNPN, CDR2 SVGIG (reference sequence). The CDR3, as DNA: TGTGCCTGGAGTATGGCTGGACACTACGAGCAGTACTTC. Translating it yields CAWSMAGHYEQYF.

This chain links TRBV11-2 with TRBJ2-7; the match to TRBD2 covers 7 bases. This CDR3 has 16 amino acids. Looked up from germline, CDR1 is SGHAT and CDR2 is FQNNGV. V lost 5 bases, J lost 1 base, and 11 bases stayed unmatched. The CDR3 is CASSPPSTSVSYEQYF. In DNA, the CDR3 is TGTGCCAGCAGCCCCCCGTCAACTAGCGTATCCTACGAGCAGTACTTC.

The rearrangement links TRBV5-1 to TRBJ2-7; D may match TRBD1 or TRBD2 (7 bases each). The CDR3 contains 15 residues. Trimming removed 2 bases from V and 3 bases from J, with 15 bases in between. The V gene's germline CDR1 is SGHRS and CDR2 YFSETQ. CDR3 region: CASSFLTGRDYEQYF. As DNA, the CDR3 is TGCGCCAGCAGCTTCCTGACAGGGAGGGACTACGAGCAGTACTTC.

The V call is TRBV9, the J call TRBJ2-3, with D unclear. This CDR3 has 16 residues. V gave up 4 bases and J gave up 0 bases, with 15 bases separating them. The V gene's germline CDR1 is SGDLS and CDR2 YYNGEE. The DNA for the CDR3 is TGTGCCAGCAGCCTTATCGAGAAATCTAGCACAGATACGCAGTATTTT. This codes for CASSLIEKSSTDTQYF.

This clone showed up just a few times. The chain is built from TRBV9 and TRBJ2-1, with no clear D. Germline loops: CDR1 SGDLS, CDR2 YYNGEE. Between the trimmed V and J ends, which lost 3 bases and 0 bases, there was a span of 16 bases. The CDR3 has 17 amino acids. CDR3 sequence reads: CASSGPPRSRSYNEQFF. CDR3 nucleotide sequence: TGTGCCAGCAGCGGACCCCCTCGCAGCCGCTCCTACAATGAGCAGTTCTTC. The full variable domain, in which reference TRBV9 and TRBJ2-1 provide the parts outside the CDR3, is DSGVTQTPKHLITATGQRVTLRCSPRSGDLSVYWYQQSLDQGLQFLIQYYNGEERAKGNILERFSAQQFPDLHSELNLSSLELGDSALYFCASSGPPRSRSYNEQFFGPGTRLTVL.

The chain combines TRBV7-6 with TRBJ2-1, with a weak D call TRBD2 (6 bases). V shed 0 bases and J shed 1 base, with 19 bases lying between them. The length of the CDR3 is 19 residues. Germline V gene lookup returns CDR1 SGHVS and CDR2 FNYEAQ. The CDR3 reads CASSLATFGELASYNEQFF. As DNA, the CDR3 is TGTGCCAGCAGCTTAGCGACCTTTGGAGAACTAGCTTCCTACAATGAGCAGTTCTTC.

The chain has TRBV4-1 and TRBJ2-5, with 14 bases that match TRBD2. The CDR3 is made up of 19 amino acids. V was clipped by 2 bases and J by 2 bases; unmatched bases: 10. Germline V lookup: CDR1 MGHRA, CDR2 YSYEKL. The CDR3 nucleotides read TGCGCCAGCAGCCAATCCGGGACTAGCGGGAGAAGACCGCAAGAGACCCAGTACTTC. It translates to CASSQSGTSGRRPQETQYF.